The TCR beta chain described here comes from a study of blood T cell repertoires in COVID-19. Repertoires were generated with immunoSEQ multiplex PCR, while TCRdb's copy carries only in-frame clones and drops some. The sample lists roughly 70,000 clones, around three quarters seen once, with about a third in the top ten. The receptor's source is an older woman with acute or convalescent COVID-19. Specimen: peripheral blood.

The CDR3 bases are TGTGCCAGCAGTTACCTTAAAGGACAGGTCTACGAGCAGTACTTC. Protein product: CASSYLKGQVYEQYF. V usage is TRBV6-2 or TRBV6-3 and J usage is TRBJ2-7; 7 positions match TRBD1. The CDR3 sequence is 15 residues long. Losses at the gene ends were 2 bases for V and 3 bases for J; bases not matched to a gene: 7. Germline-derived CDR1 and CDR2 are MNHEY and SVGEGT.